The rows below give T cell receptor beta chains drawn from one sample of a study of cytomegalovirus exposure and HLA in healthy donors. The table came from immunoSEQ multiplex PCR; TCRdb's copy has only in-frame clones and leaves some out. The sample holds 100,000 to 150,000 clones, more than 60% seen once. The sample taken for sequencing was PBMCs. These receptors were collected from a woman aged 50 to 60 in good health and CMV-seropositive. Both conserved end residues are trimmed from each CDR3. Size is omitted from some rows. Given values are once, few, many or a class for expanded clones.

v_gene | abundance | CDR3aa
TRBV15 | . | ATSRVSLRQGNPEGLYGYT
TRBV5-6 | . | ASSSLGGGNTIY
TRBV4-1 | . | ASSQGLQITGELF
TRBV19 | few | ASSMSLGEQY
TRBV10-3 | . | AISEGGRYTEAF
TRBV28 | . | ASHPSGGGDQPQH
TRBV15 | . | ATSLGESGANVLT
TRBV5-4 | few | ASSLAGGDVGTQY
TRBV10-3 | . | AVAGNTGELF
TRBV13 | . | ASSLVPDNNEQF
TRBV6-5 | few | ASNTPRDQPQH
TRBV29-1 | . | SATDREREKLF
TRBV25-1 | . | ASSEGLAGGREQF
TRBV6-5 | . | ASSYLSGNYEQY
TRBV5-6 | . | ASSLVGVATQY
TRBV19 | . | ASSITGRGASSPLH
TRBV5-1 | few | ASSADRADRYT
TRBV4-2 | . | ASSPMKLAGGSTDTQY
TRBV4-2 | . | ASSQDARASLEAF
TRBV10-3 | . | AISVGLAGSYEQY
TRBV7-6 | . | ASSLGGASGFQETQY
TRBV5-4 | . | ASSPLTGGNTIY
TRBV30 | . | ACILAATSGTQY
TRBV23-1 | few | ASSQYPTYRGQGIHIQY
TRBV6-1 | . | ATRRMTGTEAF
TRBV6-1 | . | ASSGRHF
TRBV7-6 | . | ASSSATGNQY
TRBV7-8 | few | ASSSPISGRTDTQY
TRBV11-3 | few | ASSPTGVDKQY
TRBV25-1 | . | AFDRTEANQPQH
TRBV7-8 | few | ASSLAAGQTYEQY
TRBV30 | . | AWIRATGELF
TRBV13 | . | ASSSTGGGGHEQY
TRBV29-1 | . | SVQRQGRTTEAF
TRBV15 | few | ATSRDSTSGSYEQY
TRBV5-6 | once | ASSLGDFSYEQY
TRBV5-1 | . | ASSTGAYQETQY
TRBV30 | . | AWTQGSDTQY
TRBV20-1 | . | SAGGESLQY
TRBV6-5 | . | ASSYSNANYGYP
TRBV7-2 | . | ASRTPPPAGGDTQY